This T cell receptor beta chain came from a study of radiation and T cells in renal cell carcinoma. In the study overall: Nephrectomy followed 15 Gy stereotactic body radiation by 4 weeks.

Specified time point: blood 2 weeks post-SBRT. Treatment indicated: 15 Gy SBRT to primary tumor, nephrectomy 4 weeks later. The data were produced by immunoSEQ multiplex PCR, yet TCRdb's version contains in-frame clones alone and is incomplete. The repertoire consists of some 130,000 clones, with approximately 75% occurring once and the leading ten covering approximately 2%. This CDR3 comprises 14 residues. Germline-derived CDR1 and CDR2 are MDHEN and SYDVKM. V trimming: 5 bases; J trimming: 5 bases; junction bases outside the gene matches: 7. Remarks on this clone: Its target is not known.

Points from the study as a whole: In blood, top tumor clones expanded by 2 weeks, shrinking by 4. Without pretreatment biopsies, baseline tumor clonotype presence was undetermined.

V gene TRBV28 combines with J gene TRBJ1-1; 8 positions match TRBD1. The sequenced sample was blood, obtained from a patient whose treatment included radiotherapy and nephrectomy. The origin of this receptor is an older woman with renal cell carcinoma. This CDR3 reads CASSTPGQGTEAFF. In DNA, the CDR3 is TGTGCCAGCAGTACCCCTGGACAGGGAACTGAAGCTTTCTTT.